This entry features one T cell receptor beta chain sequence. Its antigen is undetermined. Germline CDR1 SNHLY, CDR2 FYNNEI. The CDR3 loop spans 16 amino acids. This entry comes from a study of T cells after posttransplantation cyclophosphamide. General observations from the study: Blood and skin or GI T cell repertoires showed limited TRB overlap.

The repertoire was sequenced with immunoSEQ multiplex PCR; TCRdb's copy has only in-frame clones and lacks some. This sample comprises under 25,000 clones, none seen once only. Busulfan-fludarabine conditioning, marrow transplant, and cyclophosphamide on days +3 and +4 were administered. The sequence derives from a male patient younger than 35 who received an allogeneic stem cell transplant from a related donor, was CMV-positive, and had no GVHD. Among the T cells, some may be from the graft donor. Sequenced material: PBMCs, taken after allogeneic stem cell transplant with posttransplant cyclophosphamide. V usage is TRBV2 and J usage is TRBJ2-5, with 10 positions matching TRBD2. The J call is doubtful: the DNA matches TRBJ2-7 better. The CDR3 DNA is TGTGCCAGCAGTGAAGCGCGGCTAGCGGGGGCCTACGAGCAGTACTTC. Translated, it gives CASSEARLAGAYEQYF.